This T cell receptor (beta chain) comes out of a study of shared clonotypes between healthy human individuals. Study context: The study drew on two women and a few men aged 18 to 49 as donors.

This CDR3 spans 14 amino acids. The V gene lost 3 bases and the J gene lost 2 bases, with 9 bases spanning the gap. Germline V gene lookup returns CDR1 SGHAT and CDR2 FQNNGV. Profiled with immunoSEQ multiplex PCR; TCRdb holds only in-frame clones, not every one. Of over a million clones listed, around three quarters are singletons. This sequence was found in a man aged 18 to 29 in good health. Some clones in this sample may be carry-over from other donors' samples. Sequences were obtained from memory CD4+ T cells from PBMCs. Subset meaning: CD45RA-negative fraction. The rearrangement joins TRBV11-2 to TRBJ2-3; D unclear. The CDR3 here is CASSFWGSTDTQYF. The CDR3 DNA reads TGTGCCAGCAGCTTCTGGGGTTCCACAGATACGCAGTATTTT.